The rows below give T cell receptor beta chains drawn from one sample of a study of shared clonotypes between healthy human individuals. TCRdb keeps only in-frame clones here, not all; method: immunoSEQ multiplex PCR. Found here are about 2,200,000 clones, under 95% of them singletons; the top ten hold under 2%. Sequenced input: naive CD8+ T cells from PBMCs. The receptors shown here come from a man between 18 and 29 years old in good health. Some clones in this sample may be carry-over from other donors' samples. Each CDR3 is given with its conserved first and last residue. Each record gives: J gene, clone size, V gene, D gene, CDR3 DNA, CDR3 protein. A D gene is named only where the DNA matches it firmly. Clone size is given for some rows only: seen once, a few or many times, or a class if the clone is expanded.

j_call: TRBJ2-1
clone_size: -
v_call: TRBV7-9
d_call: TRBD2
cdr3_nt: TGTGCCAGCAGCGCCGGGACTAGCGGGAGATACAATGAGCAGTTCTTC
cdr3_aa: CASSAGTSGRYNEQFF

j_call: TRBJ2-1
clone_size: -
v_call: TRBV7-8
d_call: -
cdr3_nt: TGTGCCAGCAGCTTAGGACGACAGAGCAGCTCCTACAATGAGCAGTTCTTC
cdr3_aa: CASSLGRQSSSYNEQFF

j_call: TRBJ2-2
clone_size: once
v_call: TRBV11-3
d_call: TRBD2
cdr3_nt: TGTGCCAGCAGTCGGGGGGGAAGCGGGGAGCTGTTTTTT
cdr3_aa: CASSRGGSGELFF

j_call: TRBJ2-7
clone_size: -
v_call: TRBV28
d_call: TRBD2
cdr3_nt: TGTGCCAGCAGCCTCGATCCCGGGACTAGCGGCTACGAGCAGTACTTC
cdr3_aa: CASSLDPGTSGYEQYF

j_call: TRBJ2-1
clone_size: -
v_call: TRBV19
d_call: TRBD2
cdr3_nt: TGTGCCAGTAGAGCACTAGCGGTGGTCTACAATGAGCAGTTCTTC
cdr3_aa: CASRALAVVYNEQFF

j_call: TRBJ2-5
clone_size: -
v_call: TRBV5-1
d_call: -
cdr3_nt: TGCGCCAGCAGCTTGGCCGGGACGGTACAAGAGACCCAGTACTTC
cdr3_aa: CASSLAGTVQETQYF

j_call: TRBJ1-1
clone_size: -
v_call: TRBV19
d_call: -
cdr3_nt: TGTGCCAGTAGTATAGATAGGACAAAAGGCACTGAAGCTTTCTTT
cdr3_aa: CASSIDRTKGTEAFF

j_call: TRBJ1-2
clone_size: -
v_call: TRBV7-9
d_call: TRBD1
cdr3_nt: TGTGCCAGCAGCTCGACAGGGGACTATGGCTACACCTTC
cdr3_aa: CASSSTGDYGYTF

j_call: TRBJ1-2
clone_size: -
v_call: TRBV5-4
d_call: -
cdr3_nt: TGTGCCAGCAGCTTGGGGAGGGCCGGCTACACCTTC
cdr3_aa: CASSLGRAGYTF

j_call: TRBJ2-7
clone_size: -
v_call: TRBV7-9
d_call: -
cdr3_nt: TGTGCCAGCGGAGACAGTCGGTACTTC
cdr3_aa: CASGDSRYF

j_call: TRBJ2-3
clone_size: -
v_call: TRBV27
d_call: TRBD1
cdr3_nt: TGTGCCAGCAGTTTATCAGGGGGCGCATCTTATACGCAGTATTTT
cdr3_aa: CASSLSGGASYTQYF

j_call: TRBJ2-7
clone_size: -
v_call: TRBV7-9
d_call: -
cdr3_nt: TGTGCCAGCAGCTTAGTACTCAGCTCCGACGAGCAGTACTTC
cdr3_aa: CASSLVLSSDEQYF

j_call: TRBJ2-3
clone_size: -
v_call: TRBV10-3
d_call: TRBD2
cdr3_nt: TGTGCCATCAGTGAGTCGGCGGGAGGGAGCACAGATACGCAGTATTTT
cdr3_aa: CAISESAGGSTDTQYF

j_call: TRBJ1-6
clone_size: -
v_call: TRBV27
d_call: -
cdr3_nt: TGTGCCAGCAGCCCCGAACAGGGAGTTAATTCACCCCTCCACTTT
cdr3_aa: CASSPEQGVNSPLHF

j_call: TRBJ1-2
clone_size: -
v_call: TRBV28
d_call: -
cdr3_nt: TGTGCCAGCAGATCGCCGACAGCTAACGACTATGGCTACACCTTC
cdr3_aa: CASRSPTANDYGYTF

j_call: TRBJ2-7
clone_size: -
v_call: TRBV28
d_call: TRBD2
cdr3_nt: TGTGCCAGCAAACGGGAGGGGTCCTCCTACGAGCAGTACTTC
cdr3_aa: CASKREGSSYEQYF

j_call: TRBJ2-3
clone_size: -
v_call: TRBV18
d_call: TRBD1
cdr3_nt: TGTGCCAGCTCTACCGACAGGGTACGATATGGTGGAGCAGATACGCAGTATTTT
cdr3_aa: CASSTDRVRYGGADTQYF

j_call: TRBJ2-1
clone_size: -
v_call: TRBV6-5
d_call: -
cdr3_nt: TGTGCCAGCTCTTTATCCGGGTACAATGAGCAGTTCTTC
cdr3_aa: CASSLSGYNEQFF

j_call: TRBJ2-1
clone_size: -
v_call: TRBV19
d_call: -
cdr3_nt: TGTGCCAGTAGTATAGTGGCCGGCAATGAGCAGTTCTTC
cdr3_aa: CASSIVAGNEQFF

j_call: TRBJ2-1
clone_size: -
v_call: TRBV5-1
d_call: -
cdr3_nt: TGCGCCAGCAGCTTGGAATACCTCTCCTACAATGAGCAGTTCTTC
cdr3_aa: CASSLEYLSYNEQFF

j_call: TRBJ2-7
clone_size: once
v_call: TRBV5-1
d_call: -
cdr3_nt: TGCGCCAGCAGCTTGCGGGGGAAAGGCGACGAGCAGTACTTC
cdr3_aa: CASSLRGKGDEQYF

j_call: TRBJ1-6
clone_size: -
v_call: TRBV30
d_call: -
cdr3_nt: TGTGCCTGGAGTGTACCCAGCCTCTCCTATAATTCACCCCTCCACTTT
cdr3_aa: CAWSVPSLSYNSPLHF

j_call: TRBJ2-1
clone_size: once
v_call: TRBV29-1
d_call: -
cdr3_nt: TGCAGCGTTGAATTGCCTCCCGGTGAGCAGTTCTTC
cdr3_aa: CSVELPPGEQFF

j_call: TRBJ1-1
clone_size: once
v_call: TRBV7-9
d_call: -
cdr3_nt: TGTGCCAGCAGCCCGGACAGCCCAAGGATTGAAGCTTTCTTT
cdr3_aa: CASSPDSPRIEAFF

j_call: TRBJ2-7
clone_size: once
v_call: TRBV27
d_call: -
cdr3_nt: TGTGCCAGCAGTTCAACCCTACAGGGGGGGTACGAGCAGTACTTC
cdr3_aa: CASSSTLQGGYEQYF

j_call: TRBJ1-2
clone_size: -
v_call: TRBV7-8
d_call: TRBD1
cdr3_nt: TGTGCCAGCAGCGCAAAAATGAAACAGGGGGCAGGATATGGCTACACCTTC
cdr3_aa: CASSAKMKQGAGYGYTF